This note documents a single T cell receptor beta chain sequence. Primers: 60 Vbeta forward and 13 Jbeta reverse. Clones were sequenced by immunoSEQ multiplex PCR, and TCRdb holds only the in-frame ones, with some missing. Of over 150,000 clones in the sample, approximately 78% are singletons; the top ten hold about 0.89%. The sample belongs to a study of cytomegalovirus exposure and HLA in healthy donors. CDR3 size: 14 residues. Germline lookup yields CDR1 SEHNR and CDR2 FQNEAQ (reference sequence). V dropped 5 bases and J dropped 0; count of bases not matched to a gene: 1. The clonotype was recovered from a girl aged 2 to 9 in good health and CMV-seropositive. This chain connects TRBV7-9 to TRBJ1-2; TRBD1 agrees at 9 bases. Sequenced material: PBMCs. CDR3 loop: CASSRDRANYGYTF. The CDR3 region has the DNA TGTGCCAGCAGCCGGGACAGGGCTAACTATGGCTACACCTTC.